Listed below are T cell receptor beta chains from one sample, sequenced in a study of graft-versus-host responses after intestinal transplantation. TCRdb's copy holds only in-frame clones and misses some; the assay was immunoSEQ multiplex PCR. This repertoire shows roughly 40,000 clones, 91% found once; its top ten account for under 2.5%. The sequencing used PBMCs, collected 300 to 320 days after intestinal transplant. These receptors originate from a human patient who received an intestinal transplant, so some T cells may come from the graft donor. CDR3s include the opening cysteine and the closing phenylalanine or tryptophan. Fields, in order: clone size, D gene, J gene, V gene, CDR3 length, CDR3 protein, CDR3 DNA. D genes are given only for firm matches. Only part of the rows carry a size: once, few, many, or a class if the clone is expanded.

>.|.|TRBJ1-1|TRBV29-1|12
CSVAPANTEAFF
TGCAGCGTTGCGCCCGCGAACACTGAAGCTTTCTTT
>.|.|TRBJ2-1|TRBV29-1|12
CSVFPGADEQFF
TGCAGCGTTTTCCCGGGGGCTGATGAGCAGTTCTTC
>once|TRBD1|TRBJ2-3|TRBV7-9|17
CASSFNPGQASTDTQYF
TGTGCCAGCAGCTTTAACCCGGGACAGGCTAGCACAGATACGCAGTATTTT
>.|.|TRBJ2-3|TRBV5-4|16
CASSGARGLPTDTQYF
TGTGCCAGCAGCGGCGCGAGGGGCCTTCCCACAGATACGCAGTATTTT
>once|TRBD2|TRBJ2-7|TRBV5-5|14
CASSGTSGSYEQYF
TGTGCCAGCAGCGGCACTAGCGGAAGCTACGAGCAGTACTTC
>.|.|TRBJ2-1|TRBV21-1|18
CASSYSRTSGSSYNEQFF
TGTGCCAGCAGCTACTCAAGGACTAGCGGGAGCTCCTACAATGAGCAGTTCTTC
>.|.|TRBJ2-7|TRBV13|12
CASTRDTYEQYF
TGTGCCAGCACGCGCGACACCTACGAGCAGTACTTC
>.|TRBD2|TRBJ2-4|TRBV9|16
CASSVGGREGGNIQYF
TGTGCCAGCAGCGTAGGAGGGAGGGAAGGTGGAAACATTCAGTACTTC
>.|.|TRBJ1-2|TRBV7-3|14
CASSPLGGAYGYTF
TGTGCCAGCAGCCCCTTGGGGGGGGCCTATGGCTACACCTTC
>.|.|TRBJ1-1|TRBV5-6|15
CASSFYPQGRTEAFF
TGTGCCAGCAGCTTTTACCCACAGGGCCGTACTGAAGCTTTCTTT
>.|TRBD2|TRBJ2-2|TRBV7-2|15
CASSLQLAGTGELFF
TGTGCCAGCAGCTTACAACTAGCGGGAACCGGGGAGCTGTTTTTT
>.|.|TRBJ2-7|TRBV29-1|13
CSVVGPGTYEQYF
TGCAGCGTTGTAGGTCCAGGGACGTACGAGCAGTACTTC
>.|.|TRBJ1-1|TRBV5-5|13
CASSLGNKLEAFF
TGTGCCAGCAGCTTGGGTAATAAGCTTGAAGCTTTCTTT
>.|TRBD1|TRBJ1-5|TRBV15|15
CATSGSSTGTQPQHF
TGTGCCACCAGCGGATCTTCGACAGGGACCCAGCCCCAGCATTTT
>.|.|TRBJ2-7|TRBV5-4|13
CASSFGGAYEQYF
TGTGCCAGCAGCTTCGGGGGCGCCTACGAGCAGTACTTC
>.|.|TRBJ2-4|TRBV19|14
CASSIWKDKNIQYF
TGTGCCAGTAGTATTTGGAAGGACAAAAACATTCAGTACTTC
>.|TRBD1|TRBJ1-4|TRBV11-2|15
CASSQRTGGDEKLFF
TGTGCCAGCAGCCAGCGGACAGGGGGGGACGAAAAACTGTTTTTT
>few|.|TRBJ1-5|TRBV28|11
CASSFRFPQHF
TGTGCCAGCAGCTTCAGGTTCCCCCAGCATTTT
>once|.|TRBJ2-2|TRBV13|16
CAGAALGGPGTGELFF
TGTGCCGGAGCAGCCCTAGGGGGGCCGGGCACCGGGGAGCTGTTTTTT
>.|.|TRBJ2-7|TRBV20-1|11
CSARELYEQYF
TGCAGTGCTAGGGAACTATACGAGCAGTACTTC
>.|TRBD2|TRBJ2-7|TRBV6-1|13
CAGKGGSSYEQYF
TGTGCCGGAAAGGGAGGGAGCTCCTACGAGCAGTACTTC
>.|TRBD2|TRBJ2-7|TRBV28|14
CASSSLAGGGEQYF
TGTGCCAGCAGTTCACTAGCGGGAGGCGGTGAGCAGTACTTC
>.|.|TRBJ2-2|TRBV7-6|14
CASSLELFTGELFF
TGTGCCAGCAGCTTAGAGCTATTCACCGGGGAGCTGTTTTTT
>.|TRBD2|TRBJ2-7|TRBV28|15
CASREPSGRAFEQYF
TGTGCCAGCAGAGAACCTAGCGGGAGGGCCTTCGAGCAGTACTTC
>.|.|TRBJ2-3|TRBV28|14
CASSSPGDTDTQYF
TGTGCCAGCAGTTCCCCGGGAGACACAGATACGCAGTATTTT
>once|.|TRBJ1-2|TRBV9|15
CASSVATGRYQDYTF
TGTGCCAGCAGCGTAGCTACAGGGCGGTATCAGGACTACACCTTC
>.|.|TRBJ1-5|TRBV7-6|13
CASSPNSNQPQHF
TGTGCCAGCAGCCCCAATAGCAATCAGCCCCAGCATTTT
>.|.|TRBJ2-7|TRBV6-5|14
CASSYNGGSYEQYF
TGTGCCAGCAGTTATAACGGGGGTAGCTACGAGCAGTACTTC
>.|TRBD2|TRBJ2-3|TRBV4-2|17
CASSQDGSGGSTDTQYF
TGTGCCAGCAGCCAAGATGGCAGCGGGGGGAGTACAGATACGCAGTATTTT
>.|.|TRBJ2-4|TRBV6-5|14
CASSEEWAKNIQYF
TGTGCCAGCAGTGAAGAGTGGGCCAAAAACATTCAGTACTTC
>.|.|TRBJ2-3|TRBV5-6|18
CASSSVGGAGLSTDTQYF
TGTGCCAGCAGCTCGGTCGGAGGGGCGGGCTTGAGCACAGATACGCAGTATTTT